The present T cell receptor beta chain was sequenced within a study of sequential checkpoint blockade in melanoma. Treatment in this sample: randomized to nivolumab then ipilimumab (arm A) or the reverse (arm B). Patients had received no earlier DNA-damaging chemotherapy. Sorted cells were live CD3+CD8+, lacking CD19 and CD56, from PBMCs. CDR3 length equals 16 residues. Germline V CDR1 and CDR2: SGHRS, YFSETQ. Libraries were prepared by immunoSEQ multiplex PCR; TCRdb keeps only in-frame clonotypes and omits some of them. The data contain 20,000 or so clones, over 60% of them singletons. The rearrangement joins TRBV5-1 to TRBJ2-5, with TRBD1 as a possible D gene (5 bases). The J call may be incorrect, as the DNA end agrees better with TRBJ2-7. The TCR sequence derives from a human donor with melanoma. The sample was CD8+ T cells sorted from blood (inferred from file names), taken from a patient given nivolumab and ipilimumab in sequence. CDR3 loop: CASSSQPPTGSYEQYF. The CDR3 region has the DNA TGCGCCAGCAGCTCTCAACCCCCCACAGGTTCCTACGAGCAGTACTTC.